This TCR beta chain was recovered during a study of T cell responses to AZD1222 COVID-19 vaccine. This clone was detected a few times. Its antigen remains unidentified. Profiled with immunoSEQ multiplex PCR; TCRdb holds only in-frame clones, not every one. This table holds some 180,000 clones, around nine tenths found once. The study's findings and limits: Per reports, nearly half of all spike-specific TCRs target regions that are unmutated in variants. Females made up more of the donors, who were largely white British, and clonal diversity may have come out too low.

The input for sequencing was peripheral blood, taken on day 0 of AZD1222 vaccination. The receptor's source is an adult in good health.

CDR3 protein: CASSLERGRTEAFF. The CDR3 region has the DNA TGCGCCAGCAGCTTGGAGCGGGGTCGGACTGAAGCTTTCTTT. The chain uses TRBV5-1 and TRBJ1-1; D gene ambiguous. This CDR3 comprises 14 residues. V lost 0 bases, J lost 5 bases, and 11 bases lay in between. The germline CDR1 and CDR2 sequences are SGHRS and YFSETQ.